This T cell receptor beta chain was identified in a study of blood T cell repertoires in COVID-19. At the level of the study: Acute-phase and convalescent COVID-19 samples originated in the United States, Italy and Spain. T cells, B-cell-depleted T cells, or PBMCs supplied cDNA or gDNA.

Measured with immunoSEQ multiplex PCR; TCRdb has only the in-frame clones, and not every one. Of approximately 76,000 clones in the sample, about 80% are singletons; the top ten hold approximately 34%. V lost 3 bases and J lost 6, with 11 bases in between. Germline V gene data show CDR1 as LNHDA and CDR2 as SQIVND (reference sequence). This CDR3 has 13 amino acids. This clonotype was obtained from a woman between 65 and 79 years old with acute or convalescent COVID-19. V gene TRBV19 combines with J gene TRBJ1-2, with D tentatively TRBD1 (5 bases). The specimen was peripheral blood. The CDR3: CASSILGANGYTF. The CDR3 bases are TGTGCCAGTAGTATTTTAGGGGCAAATGGCTACACCTTC.